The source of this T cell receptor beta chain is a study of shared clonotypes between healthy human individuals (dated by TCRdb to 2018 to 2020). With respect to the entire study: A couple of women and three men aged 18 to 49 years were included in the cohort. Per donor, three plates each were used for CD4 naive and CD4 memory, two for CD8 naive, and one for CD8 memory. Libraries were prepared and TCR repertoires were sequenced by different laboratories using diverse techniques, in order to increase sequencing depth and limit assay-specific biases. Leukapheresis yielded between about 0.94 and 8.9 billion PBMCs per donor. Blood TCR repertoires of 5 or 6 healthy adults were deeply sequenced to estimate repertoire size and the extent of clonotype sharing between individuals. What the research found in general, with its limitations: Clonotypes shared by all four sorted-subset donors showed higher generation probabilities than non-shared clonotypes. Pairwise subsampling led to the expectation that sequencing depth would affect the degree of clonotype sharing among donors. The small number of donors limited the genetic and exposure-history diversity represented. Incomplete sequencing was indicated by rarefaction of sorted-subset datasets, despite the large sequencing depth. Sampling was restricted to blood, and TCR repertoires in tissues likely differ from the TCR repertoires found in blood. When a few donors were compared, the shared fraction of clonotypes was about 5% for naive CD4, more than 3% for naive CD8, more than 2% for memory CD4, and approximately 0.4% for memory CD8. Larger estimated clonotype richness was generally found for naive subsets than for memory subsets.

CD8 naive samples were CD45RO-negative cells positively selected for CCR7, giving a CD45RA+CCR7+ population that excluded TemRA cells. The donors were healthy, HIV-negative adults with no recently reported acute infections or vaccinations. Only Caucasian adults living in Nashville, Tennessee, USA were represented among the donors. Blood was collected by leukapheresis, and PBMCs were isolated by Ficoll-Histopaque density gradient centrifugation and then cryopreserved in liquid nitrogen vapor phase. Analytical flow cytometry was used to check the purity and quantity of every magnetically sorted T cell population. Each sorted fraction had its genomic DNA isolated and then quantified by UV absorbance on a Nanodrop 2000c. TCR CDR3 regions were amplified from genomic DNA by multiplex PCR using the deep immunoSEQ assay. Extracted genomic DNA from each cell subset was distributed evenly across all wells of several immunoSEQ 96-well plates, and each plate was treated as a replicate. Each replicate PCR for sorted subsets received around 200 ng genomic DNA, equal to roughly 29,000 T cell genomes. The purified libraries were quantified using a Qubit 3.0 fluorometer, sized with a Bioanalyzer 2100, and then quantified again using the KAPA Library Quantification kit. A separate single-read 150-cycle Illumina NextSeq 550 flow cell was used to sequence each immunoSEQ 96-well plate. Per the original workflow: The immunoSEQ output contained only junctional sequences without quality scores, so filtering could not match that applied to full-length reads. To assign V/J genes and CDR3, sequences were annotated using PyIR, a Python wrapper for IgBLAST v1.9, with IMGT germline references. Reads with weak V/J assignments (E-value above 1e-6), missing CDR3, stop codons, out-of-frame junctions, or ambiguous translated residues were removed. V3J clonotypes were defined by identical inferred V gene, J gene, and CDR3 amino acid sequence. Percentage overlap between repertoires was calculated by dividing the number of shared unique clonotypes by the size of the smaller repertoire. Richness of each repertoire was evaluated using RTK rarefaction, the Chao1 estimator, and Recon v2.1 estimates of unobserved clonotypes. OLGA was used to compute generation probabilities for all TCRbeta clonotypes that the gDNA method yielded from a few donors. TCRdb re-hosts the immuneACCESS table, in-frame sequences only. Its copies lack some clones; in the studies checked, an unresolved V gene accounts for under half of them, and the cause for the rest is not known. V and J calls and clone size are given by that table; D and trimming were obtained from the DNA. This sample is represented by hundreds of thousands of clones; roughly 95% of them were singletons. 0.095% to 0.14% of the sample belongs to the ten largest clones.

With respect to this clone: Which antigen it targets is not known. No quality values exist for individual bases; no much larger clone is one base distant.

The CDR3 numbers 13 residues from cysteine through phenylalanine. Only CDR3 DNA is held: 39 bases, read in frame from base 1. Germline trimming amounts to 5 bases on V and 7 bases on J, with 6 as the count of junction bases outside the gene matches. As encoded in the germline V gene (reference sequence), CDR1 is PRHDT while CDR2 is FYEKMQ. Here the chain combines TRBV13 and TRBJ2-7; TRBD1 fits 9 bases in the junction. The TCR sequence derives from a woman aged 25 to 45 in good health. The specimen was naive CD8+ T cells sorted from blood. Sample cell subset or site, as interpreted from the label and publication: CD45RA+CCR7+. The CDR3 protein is CASSQDRGEEQYF. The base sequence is TGTGCCAGCAGCCAGGACAGGGGTGAGGAGCAGTACTTC. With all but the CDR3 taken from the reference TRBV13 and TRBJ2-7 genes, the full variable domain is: AAGVIQSPRHLIKEKRETATLKCYPIPRHDTVYWYQQGPGQDPQFLISFYEKMQSDKGSIPDRFSAQQFSDYHSELNMSSLELGDSALYFCASSQDRGEEQYFGPGTRLTVT.